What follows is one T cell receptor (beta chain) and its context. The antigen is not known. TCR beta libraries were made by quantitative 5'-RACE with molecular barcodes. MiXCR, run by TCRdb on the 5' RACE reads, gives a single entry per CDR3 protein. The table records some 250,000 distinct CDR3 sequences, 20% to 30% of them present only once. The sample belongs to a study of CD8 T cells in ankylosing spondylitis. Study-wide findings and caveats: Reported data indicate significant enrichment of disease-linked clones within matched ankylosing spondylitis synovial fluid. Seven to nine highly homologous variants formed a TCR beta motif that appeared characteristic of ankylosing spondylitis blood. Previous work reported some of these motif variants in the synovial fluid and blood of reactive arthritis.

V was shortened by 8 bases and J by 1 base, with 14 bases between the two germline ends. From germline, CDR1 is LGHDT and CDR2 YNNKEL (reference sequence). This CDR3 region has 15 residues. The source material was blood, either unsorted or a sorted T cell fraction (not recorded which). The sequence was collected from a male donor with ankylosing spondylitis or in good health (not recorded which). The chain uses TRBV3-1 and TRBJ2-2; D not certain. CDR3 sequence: CASCLGLGNTGELFF. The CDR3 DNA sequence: TGTGCCAGCTGCCTCGGATTGGGGAACACCGGGGAGCTGTTTTTT.